This TCR beta chain was documented in a study of blood T cell repertoires in COVID-19. Study details: Samples representing acute and convalescent COVID-19 were sourced from the United States, Italy and Spain. T cells, B-cell-depleted T cells, or PBMCs supplied cDNA or gDNA.

Source study methods: Amplification from reference gene primers served as the basis for estimated nucleated cell counts. Sequencing used immunoSEQ multiplex PCR; TCRdb keeps in-frame clones, though not all of them. V and J calls plus clone size are reproduced from that table; the DNA served to infer D and trimming. This table holds around 120,000 clones, approximately 86% found once. The ends lost 0 bases at V and 3 bases at J; junction bases unmatched: 7. CDR1 is MGHRA and CDR2 is YSYEKL in the germline V gene. There are 17 residues in the CDR3. Sequenced: peripheral blood. This clonotype was obtained from a woman between 50 and 59 years old with active or convalescent COVID-19. The genes are TRBV4-1 and TRBJ2-1; 8 bases fit TRBD2. DNA for the CDR3: TGCGCCAGCAGCCAAGACACACTAGCGGAACGCTACAATGAGCAGTTCTTC. Protein product: CASSQDTLAERYNEQFF.